This entry features one T cell receptor beta chain sequence. Its antigen is unknown. Input was 2 to 2.5 ug genomic DNA, or all available if less. Sequencing was performed with immunoSEQ multiplex PCR; in TCRdb, only in-frame clones are kept and a portion is missing. Among roughly 83,000 clones listed, around 84% were seen once. These data are taken from a study of glioma-infiltrating T cells after dendritic cell vaccination. Study summary: Monocyte-derived dendritic cells, cultured seven days with IL-4 and GM-CSF, were pulsed with autologous tumor lysate. Patients received three intradermal dendritic cell vaccine injections at biweekly intervals.

The CDR3 is 14 amino acids. V was shortened by 6 bases and J by 5 bases, with 14 bases between the two germline ends. The V gene's germline CDR1 is MDHEN and CDR2 SYDVKM. General study points: Complete blood and tumor specimen sets were limited to few patients.

The starting material was blood, obtained before dendritic cell vaccination. This chain links TRBV28 with TRBJ1-5; no clear D. This TCR derives from a human donor with glioblastoma. DNA for the CDR3: TGTGCCAGCAGCGAAAGCGGGCCTTATCAGCCCCAGCATTTT. The encoded protein is CASSESGPYQPQHF.